Shown below are 7 T cell receptor beta chains from a single sample sequenced in a study of monozygotic twins with inflammatory bowel disease. TCRdb reanalyzed the 5' RACE reads, giving one entry per CDR3 protein sequence and no DNA. The sample has about 450,000 distinct CDR3 sequences. The sequenced material came from blood. These receptors all stem from a human donor with ulcerative colitis or Crohn's disease, or a healthy co-twin of an affected twin (not recorded which).

V is TRBV5-1 and J is TRBJ1-5. Germline V gene sequence: CDR1 SGHRS, CDR2 YFSETQ. This CDR3 contains 14 residues. The CDR3: CASSLEGVNQPQHF.

The chain uses TRBV28 and TRBJ2-1. The CDR3 has 15 residues. CDR1 MDHEN and CDR2 SYDVKM come from the germline V gene. This CDR3 reads CASNPTGTYNNEQFF.

The chain couples TRBV5-1 to TRBJ1-2; no DNA is available, so the TRBD1 call from TCRdb remains unchecked. Germline-derived CDR1 and CDR2 are SGHRS and YFSETQ. This CDR3 comprises 15 residues. CDR3: CASSLGDLLNYGYTF.

This chain's CDR3 is CSSQRSNTGELFF. V and J are TRBV29-1 and TRBJ2-2. From germline, CDR1 is SQVTM and CDR2 ANQGSEA. CDR3 size: 13 residues.

This chain joins TRBV24-1 and TRBJ2-2. CDR3 length equals 13 residues. Germline V lookup: CDR1 KGHDR, CDR2 SFDVKD. The CDR3 sequence is CATSDLGTGELFF.

The chain has TRBV29-1 and TRBJ2-1; TCRdb reports TRBD2, a call that lacks DNA to check it against. The CDR3 runs 13 residues. From germline, CDR1 is SQVTM and CDR2 ANQGSEA. CDR3 residues: CSVSGGGWNEQFF.

The chain joins TRBV7-2 to TRBJ2-2; TCRdb lists TRBD2, though no DNA is available to test this call. CDR3 length equals 17 residues. The V gene's germline CDR1 is SGHTA and CDR2 FQGNSA. CDR3 in amino acids: CASSLTSGSGYTGELFF.